These 30 T cell receptor beta chains originate from one sample sequenced in a study of shared clonotypes between healthy human individuals (TCRdb year 2020). CD8 naive samples consisted of CD45RO-negative cells that were positively selected for CCR7, yielding a CD45RA+CCR7+ population without TemRA cells. The library was prepared using the immunoSEQ multiplex PCR assay. TCRdb re-hosts the immuneACCESS table, in-frame sequences only. Its copies lack some clones; in the studies checked, an unresolved V gene accounts for under half of them, and the cause for the rest is not known. The sample yields millions of clones; about 93% were counted once. Together, the top ten hold about 1.8% of the sample. The sequencing sample was made of naive CD8+ T cells from PBMCs. Read against the paper, the sample's cell subset or site label means: CD45RA+CCR7+. The receptors shown here come from a man aged 18 to 35 in good health. Some clones in this sample may be carry-over from other donors' samples.

The chain combines TRBV4-1 with TRBJ1-1; D remains unclear. CDR1 MGHRA and CDR2 YSYEKL come from the germline V gene. Trimming shortened V by 2 bases and J by 1 base, and 5 bases separated the two germline ends. The CDR3 contains 13 residues. This CDR3 is CASSQSQNTEAFF. The CDR3, as DNA: TGCGCCAGCAGCCAATCTCAGAACACTGAAGCTTTCTTT.

The CDR3 here is CASRSSGTANEAFF. Written as DNA, the CDR3 is TGTGCCAGCAGATCTTCCGGGACAGCAAATGAAGCTTTCTTT. V usage is TRBV7-9 and J usage is TRBJ1-1; 7 bases agree with TRBD1. With V trimmed by 6 bases and J by 7 bases, 11 bases remained unmatched. Germline values: CDR1 SEHNR, CDR2 FQNEAQ (reference sequence). The CDR3 is 14 amino acids.

The V call is TRBV7-2, the J call TRBJ2-7; 13 bases align to TRBD2. The CDR3 runs to 17 residues. Trimming cost V 4 bases and J 2 bases; bases outside gene matches: 8. The germline gives CDR1 SGHTA, CDR2 FQGNSA. The CDR3 is CASSWWTSGSGAYEQYF. Written as DNA, the CDR3 is TGTGCCAGCAGCTGGTGGACTAGCGGGAGTGGGGCCTACGAGCAGTACTTC.

This clone has only one observation. This rearrangement joins TRBV4-1 to TRBJ2-2; no reliable D call. Germline CDR1 MGHRA, CDR2 YSYEKL. The CDR3 spans 17 residues. V lost 3 bases to trimming and J lost 2 bases, with 16 bases between them. As DNA, the CDR3 is TGCGCCAGCAGCCACCCCCTATTGTCGATAAACACCGGGGAGCTGTTTTTT. Its translation: CASSHPLLSINTGELFF.

The chain recombines TRBV19 with TRBJ1-3; no clear D gene. This CDR3 has 15 amino acids. The V and J ends lost 2 bases and 4 bases respectively, with 12 bases between them. Germline V lookup: CDR1 LNHDA, CDR2 SQIVND (reference sequence). The CDR3 sequence is CASSISHRGGNTIYF. The CDR3 DNA follows: TGTGCCAGTAGTATATCCCACCGAGGGGGAAACACCATATATTTT.

The chain recombines TRBV28 with TRBJ2-7; D is unresolved. The V end lost 3 bases, the J end lost 3 bases, and 6 bases lay between the germline ends. The germline V gene has CDR1 MDHEN and CDR2 SYDVKM. This CDR3 has 12 amino acids. Here the CDR3 reads CASSFINYEQYF. CDR3 bases: TGTGCCAGCAGTTTCATCAACTACGAGCAGTACTTC.

The V call is TRBV29-1, the J call TRBJ1-2; maybe TRBD1 (6 bases). The CDR3 extends over 12 amino acids. Germline V gene data show CDR1 as SQVTM and CDR2 as ANQGSEA. V was trimmed by 1 base and J by 4 bases, leaving 7 bases between them. The CDR3 is CSVEGQVYGYTF. As DNA, the CDR3 is TGCAGCGTTGAAGGACAGGTCTATGGCTACACCTTC.

V gene TRBV27 combines with J gene TRBJ2-3, with D unresolved. This CDR3 comprises 16 residues. Germline V CDR1 and CDR2: MNHEY, SMNVEV (reference sequence). Trimming cost V 6 bases and J 0 bases, with 16 bases left between them. The CDR3 loop reads CASSLLLPSSTDTQYF. CDR3 DNA sequence: TGTGCCAGCAGCTTGCTACTTCCCTCTAGCACAGATACGCAGTATTTT.

The chain uses TRBV6-5 and TRBJ2-7; perhaps TRBD2 as D (5 bases). The CDR3 is made up of 12 amino acids. Looked up from germline, CDR1 is MNHEY and CDR2 is SVGAGI. Deletions cut 10 bases from V and 6 bases from J, with 16 bases between. This chain's CDR3 is CATWTGGVEQYF. As DNA, the CDR3 is TGTGCCACGTGGACTGGTGGGGTCGAGCAGTACTTC.

This sequence joins TRBV28 and TRBJ2-2, with 10 nucleotides matching TRBD2. The CDR3 extends over 19 amino acids. The junction had 13 bases not matched to a gene; V was cut back by 2 bases and J by 4 bases. The germline CDR1 and CDR2 sequences are MDHEN and SYDVKM. The CDR3 spells CASSLPGLAVSSSTGELFF. CDR3 coding DNA: TGTGCCAGCAGTTTACCCGGACTAGCGGTATCTTCTTCCACCGGGGAGCTGTTTTTT.

On this clone: The sample holds other DNA sequences that translate to the same CDR3. The chain employs TRBV7-3 and TRBJ2-1, with 10 bases matching TRBD2. V dropped 3 bases and J dropped 7; count of bases not matched to a gene: 6. CDR1 SGHTA and CDR2 FQGTGA come from the germline V gene. This CDR3 has 15 amino acids. The CDR3 nucleotides read TGTGCCAGCAGCTTGGGGCTAGCGGGAGTAAATGAGCAGTTCTTC. This gives the protein CASSLGLAGVNEQFF.

This rearrangement joins TRBV25-1 to TRBJ2-5; D remains ambiguous. Between the trimmed V and J ends, which lost 4 bases and 5 bases, there was a span of 8 bases. The CDR3 is 12 residues long. Germline-derived CDR1 and CDR2 are MGHDK and SYGVNS. CDR3 coding DNA: TGTGCCAGCAGTGCGGCATCGGAGACCCAGTACTTC. It encodes CASSAASETQYF.

This chain joins TRBV28 and TRBJ2-5, with D unclear. Near its end, the DNA agrees better with TRBJ2-7, so the J call may be wrong. This CDR3 region has 11 residues. CDR1 and CDR2 (germline): MDHEN, SYDVKM. CDR3 residues: CASSGTYEQYF. CDR3 DNA: TGTGCCAGCAGTGGGACCTACGAGCAGTACTTC.

V is TRBV10-3 and J is TRBJ1-1, with D maybe TRBD1 (6 bases). The CDR3 is 19 amino acids. V lost 6 bases and J lost 1, with 27 bases in between. Germline V gene lookup returns CDR1 ENHRY and CDR2 SYGVKD. The CDR3 reads CAIRKQTRDTPIRNTEAFF. The CDR3 DNA follows: TGTGCCATCAGAAAACAAACCCGGGACACCCCTATACGGAACACTGAAGCTTTCTTT.

The chain links TRBV27 to TRBJ2-7; D call uncertain. The CDR3 has 12 amino acids. V dropped 6 bases and J dropped 0 bases, with 6 bases sitting between them. Looked up from germline, CDR1 is MNHEY and CDR2 is SMNVEV (reference sequence). In DNA form, the CDR3 reads TGTGCCAGCAGGACGAGCTCCTACGAGCAGTACTTC. It is translated as CASRTSSYEQYF.

The CDR3 bases are TGTGCCAGCAGTTACAAGGTCCCATATAGCTCCTACGAGCAGTACTTC. Its protein product is CASSYKVPYSSYEQYF. The chain carries TRBV6-5 and TRBJ2-7; D not resolved. CDR3 size: 16 residues. Germline V CDR1 and CDR2: MNHEY, SVGAGI. Trimming left V 2 bases short and J 0 bases short, with 14 bases between.

The rearrangement uses TRBV28 and TRBJ2-3; 8 bases align to TRBD2. Germline V gene data show CDR1 as MDHEN and CDR2 as SYDVKM. This CDR3 region has 16 residues. Losses at the gene ends were 5 bases for V and 3 bases for J; bases not matched to a gene: 10. Here the CDR3 reads CASSTPKREYTDTQYF. DNA of the CDR3: TGTGCCAGCAGTACTCCAAAGCGGGAGTATACAGATACGCAGTATTTT.

The chain has TRBV7-6 and TRBJ2-2; D is unresolved. Germline V gene lookup returns CDR1 SGHVS and CDR2 FNYEAQ. The CDR3 spans 15 residues. Trimming pared 5 bases from V and 4 bases from J, leaving 14 bases between. The CDR3 here is CASSPRTAPTGELFF. The CDR3 DNA reads TGTGCCAGCAGCCCTCGGACGGCTCCCACCGGGGAGCTGTTTTTT.

V and J are TRBV7-9 and TRBJ2-6; D tentatively fits TRBD1 or TRBD2 (5 bases each). Germline CDR1 SEHNR, CDR2 FQNEAQ (reference sequence). Trimming pared 1 base from V and 2 bases from J, leaving 12 bases between. The CDR3 is 17 residues long. The CDR3 spells CASSLGPLGAGANVLTF. As DNA, the CDR3 is TGTGCCAGCAGCTTAGGCCCTTTGGGGGCTGGGGCCAACGTCCTGACTTTC.

On this clone itself: Other DNA sequences of this sample code for an identical CDR3. The genes are TRBV7-9 and TRBJ1-2, with a tentative D call TRBD1 (5 bases). The CDR3 loop spans 12 amino acids. Germline V lookup: CDR1 SEHNR, CDR2 FQNEAQ (reference sequence). V lost 5 bases and J lost 7, with 11 bases in between. CDR3 bases: TGTGCCAGCAGCCTAGGGGTGCGTGGCTACACCTTC. Translated: CASSLGVRGYTF.

The CDR3 coding sequence is TGTGCCAGCAGCTCTCGGGCCTCGGGTGAGCAGTACTTC. The encoded protein is CASSSRASGEQYF. The rearrangement uses TRBV7-9 and TRBJ2-7; D not resolved. With 4 bases removed from V and 7 bases from J, the gap between germline ends came to 14 bases. Germline CDR1 and CDR2: SEHNR and FQNEAQ (reference sequence). This CDR3 spans 13 amino acids.

Of note for this clone: The same CDR3 arises from other DNA sequences in this sample as well. The V gene is TRBV15, the J gene TRBJ2-7, with D unclear. The germline gives CDR1 LNHNV, CDR2 YYDKDF (reference sequence). The CDR3 has 12 amino acids. Trimming shortened V by 1 base and J by 5 bases, and 6 bases separated the two germline ends. CDR3 loop: CATSRVRDEQYF. CDR3 bases: TGTGCCACCAGCAGAGTCCGGGACGAGCAGTACTTC.

This chain joins TRBV6-1 and TRBJ2-1; TRBD2 might be the D (6 bases). The CDR3 runs to 14 residues. Trimming removed 5 bases at V and 0 bases at J, with 8 bases between. CDR1 and CDR2 from the germline V gene are MNHNS and SASEGT. Here the CDR3 DNA reads TGTGCCAGCAGTTATAGCGGCTCCTACAATGAGCAGTTCTTC. This gives the protein CASSYSGSYNEQFF.

Remarks on this clone: The same CDR3 can be traced to other DNA sequences in this sample. The rearrangement links TRBV5-1 to TRBJ1-1, with D hard to call. V lost 2 bases to trimming and J lost 4 bases, with 6 bases between them. The CDR3 is 12 amino acids. Germline loops: CDR1 SGHRS, CDR2 YFSETQ. The CDR3 coding sequence is TGCGCCAGCAGCTTCGGAGGCACTGAAGCTTTCTTT. The encoded protein is CASSFGGTEAFF.

The chain joins TRBV21-1 to TRBJ2-1; TRBD1 is taken as the D call from the table, unchecked against the DNA. TRBV21-1 is a pseudogene segment. The CDR3 covers 17 residues. For the CDR3, the DNA is TGTGCCAGCCCTCTTCCGCTCGGACAGGGGAGCGGGAATGAGCAGTTCTTC. This sequence encodes CASPLPLGQGSGNEQFF.

The chain couples TRBV7-9 to TRBJ1-3; the D gene is possibly TRBD1 (5 bases). Germline CDR1 and CDR2: SEHNR and FQNEAQ (reference sequence). The CDR3 contains 17 residues. V lost 5 bases and J lost 1, with 18 bases in between. CDR3 amino acids: CASSRVRDPESGNTIYF. The CDR3, as DNA: TGTGCCAGCAGCCGCGTTAGGGACCCTGAGTCTGGAAACACCATATATTTT.

The gene calls are TRBV15 and TRBJ2-7; D ambiguous. Germline assignment: CDR1 LNHNV and CDR2 YYDKDF (reference sequence). V was pared by 4 bases and J by 7 bases, with 14 bases between. This CDR3 has 13 residues. CDR3 sequence reads: CATSTDIVREQYF. The CDR3 DNA is TGTGCCACCAGCACCGACATCGTGCGAGAGCAGTACTTC.

The chain carries TRBV27 and TRBJ2-1; 11 bases align to TRBD2. Losses at the gene ends were 6 bases for V and 6 bases for J; bases not matched to a gene: 7. This CDR3 has 15 residues. Germline CDR1 and CDR2: MNHEY and SMNVEV (reference sequence). DNA for the CDR3: TGTGCCAGCAGGGCGGCCACTAGCGGGAGCAATGAGCAGTTCTTC. This sequence encodes CASRAATSGSNEQFF.

CDR3 sequence: CACRQAPLQYF. CDR3 DNA: TGTGCCTGCCGACAGGCGCCCCTCCAGTACTTC. J is TRBJ2-5 and V is TRBV30; a weak D match, TRBD1 (6 bases). Trimming stripped 6 bases from V and 10 bases from J, with 15 bases between. The CDR3 totals 11 residues. From germline, CDR1 is GTSNPN and CDR2 SVGIG (reference sequence).

V usage is TRBV4-2 and J usage is TRBJ2-1, with 9 bases lining up with TRBD1. This CDR3 region has 14 residues. Germline V gene sequence: CDR1 LGHNA, CDR2 YNFKEQ. V shed 0 bases and J 14 bases; nucleotides not matched to a gene: 8. This CDR3 reads CASSQEARDRVEFF. CDR3 coding DNA: TGTGCCAGCAGCCAAGAAGCTAGGGACAGGGTGGAGTTCTTC.